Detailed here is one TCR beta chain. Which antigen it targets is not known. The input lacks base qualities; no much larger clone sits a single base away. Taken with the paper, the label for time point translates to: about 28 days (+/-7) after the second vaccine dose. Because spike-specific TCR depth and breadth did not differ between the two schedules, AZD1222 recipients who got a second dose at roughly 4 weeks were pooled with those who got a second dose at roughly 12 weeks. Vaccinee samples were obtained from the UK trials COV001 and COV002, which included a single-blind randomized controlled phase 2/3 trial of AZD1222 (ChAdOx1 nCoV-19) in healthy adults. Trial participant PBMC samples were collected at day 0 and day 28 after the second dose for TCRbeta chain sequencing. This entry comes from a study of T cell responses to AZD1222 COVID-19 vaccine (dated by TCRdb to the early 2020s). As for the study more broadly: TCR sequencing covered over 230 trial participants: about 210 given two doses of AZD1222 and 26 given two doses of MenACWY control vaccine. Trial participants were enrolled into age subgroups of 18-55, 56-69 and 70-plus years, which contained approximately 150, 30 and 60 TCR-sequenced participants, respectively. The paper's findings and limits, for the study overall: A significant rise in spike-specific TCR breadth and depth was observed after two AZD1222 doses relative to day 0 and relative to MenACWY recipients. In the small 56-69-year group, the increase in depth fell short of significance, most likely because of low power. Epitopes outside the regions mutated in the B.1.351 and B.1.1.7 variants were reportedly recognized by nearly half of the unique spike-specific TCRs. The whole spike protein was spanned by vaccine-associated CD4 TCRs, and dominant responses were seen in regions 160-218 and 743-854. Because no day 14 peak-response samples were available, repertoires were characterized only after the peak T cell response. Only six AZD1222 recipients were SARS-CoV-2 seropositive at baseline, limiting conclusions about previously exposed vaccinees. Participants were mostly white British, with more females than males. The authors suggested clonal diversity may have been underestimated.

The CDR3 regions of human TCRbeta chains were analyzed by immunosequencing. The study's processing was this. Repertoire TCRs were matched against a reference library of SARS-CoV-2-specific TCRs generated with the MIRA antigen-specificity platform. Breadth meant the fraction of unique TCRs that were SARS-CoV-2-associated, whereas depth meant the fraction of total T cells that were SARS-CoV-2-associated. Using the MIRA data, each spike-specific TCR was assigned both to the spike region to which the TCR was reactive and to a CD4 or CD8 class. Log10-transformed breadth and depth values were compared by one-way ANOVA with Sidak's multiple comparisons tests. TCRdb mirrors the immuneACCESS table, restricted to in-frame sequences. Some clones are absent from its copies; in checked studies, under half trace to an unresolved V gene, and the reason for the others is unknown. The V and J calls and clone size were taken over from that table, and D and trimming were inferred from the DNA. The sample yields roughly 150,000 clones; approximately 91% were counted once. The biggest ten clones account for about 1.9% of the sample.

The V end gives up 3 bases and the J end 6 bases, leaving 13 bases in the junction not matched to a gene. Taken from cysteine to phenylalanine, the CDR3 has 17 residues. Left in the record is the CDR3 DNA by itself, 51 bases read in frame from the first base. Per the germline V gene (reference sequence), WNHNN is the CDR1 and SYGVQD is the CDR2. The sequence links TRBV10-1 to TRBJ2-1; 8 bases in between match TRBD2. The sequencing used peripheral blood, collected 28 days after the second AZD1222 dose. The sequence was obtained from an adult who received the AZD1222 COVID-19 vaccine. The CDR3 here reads CASSEGSGRYQINEQFF. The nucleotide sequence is TGCGCCAGCAGTGAAGGGAGCGGGAGATACCAGATCAATGAGCAGTTCTTC.